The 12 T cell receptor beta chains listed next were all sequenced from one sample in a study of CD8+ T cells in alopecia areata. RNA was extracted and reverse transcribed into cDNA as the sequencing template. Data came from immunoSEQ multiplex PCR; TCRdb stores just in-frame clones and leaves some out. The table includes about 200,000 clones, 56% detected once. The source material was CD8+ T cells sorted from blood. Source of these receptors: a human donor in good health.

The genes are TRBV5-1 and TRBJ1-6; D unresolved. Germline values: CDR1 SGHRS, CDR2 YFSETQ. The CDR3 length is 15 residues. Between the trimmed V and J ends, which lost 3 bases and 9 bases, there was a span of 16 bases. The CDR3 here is CASSYDDGPGSPLHF. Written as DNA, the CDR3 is TGCGCCAGCAGCTATGACGACGGACCGGGTTCACCCCTCCACTTT. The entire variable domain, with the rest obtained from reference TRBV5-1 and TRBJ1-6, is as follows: KAGVTQTPRYLIKTRGQQVTLSCSPISGHRSVSWYQQTPGQGLQFLFEYFSETQRNKGNFPGRFSGRQFSNSRSEMNVSTLELGDSALYLCASSYDDGPGSPLHFGNGTRLTVT.

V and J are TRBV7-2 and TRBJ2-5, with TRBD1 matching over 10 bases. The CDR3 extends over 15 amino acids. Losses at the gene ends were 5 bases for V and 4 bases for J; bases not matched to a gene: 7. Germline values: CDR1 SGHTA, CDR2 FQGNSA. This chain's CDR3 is CASSAGTGDRETQYF. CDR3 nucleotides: TGTGCCAGCAGCGCCGGGACAGGGGATAGAGAGACCCAGTACTTC.

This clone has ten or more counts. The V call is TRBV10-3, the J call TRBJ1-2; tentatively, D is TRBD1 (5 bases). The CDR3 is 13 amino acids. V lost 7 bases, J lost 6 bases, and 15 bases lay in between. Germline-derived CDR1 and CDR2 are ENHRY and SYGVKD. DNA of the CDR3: TGTGCCATCAACGGGGGTATCCCGGATGGCTACACCTTC. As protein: CAINGGIPDGYTF.

CDR3 region: CASSLGQMNTEAFF. The DNA for the CDR3 is TGTGCCAGCAGCTTAGGACAGATGAACACTGAAGCTTTCTTT. This chain connects TRBV6-5 to TRBJ1-1; TRBD1 might be the D (6 bases). CDR1 and CDR2 from the germline V gene are MNHEY and SVGAGI. This CDR3 contains 14 residues. Trimming removed 6 bases from V and 0 bases from J, with 11 bases in between.

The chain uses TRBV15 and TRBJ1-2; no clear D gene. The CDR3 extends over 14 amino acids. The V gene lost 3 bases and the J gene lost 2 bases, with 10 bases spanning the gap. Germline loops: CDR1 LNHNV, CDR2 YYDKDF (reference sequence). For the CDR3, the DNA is TGTGCCACCAGCAGGGACGGTACCAACTATGGCTACACCTTC. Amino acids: CATSRDGTNYGYTF. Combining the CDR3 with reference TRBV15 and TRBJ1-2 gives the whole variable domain DAMVIQNPRYQVTQFGKPVTLSCSQTLNHNVMYWYQQKSSQAPKLLFHYYDKDFNNEADTPDNFQSRRPNTSFCFLDIRSPGLGDTAMYLCATSRDGTNYGYTFGSGTRLTVV.

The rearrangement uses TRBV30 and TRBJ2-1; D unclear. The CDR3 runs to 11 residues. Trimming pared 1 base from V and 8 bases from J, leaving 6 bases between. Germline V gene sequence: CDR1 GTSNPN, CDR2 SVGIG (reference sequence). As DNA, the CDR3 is TGTGCCTGGAGTGCAGGATATGAGCAGTTCTTC. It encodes CAWSAGYEQFF.

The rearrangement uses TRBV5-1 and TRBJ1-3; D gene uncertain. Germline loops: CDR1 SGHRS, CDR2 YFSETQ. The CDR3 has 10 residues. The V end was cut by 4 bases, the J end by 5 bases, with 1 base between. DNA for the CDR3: TGCGCCAGCAGCCGAAACACCATATATTTT. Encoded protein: CASSRNTIYF.

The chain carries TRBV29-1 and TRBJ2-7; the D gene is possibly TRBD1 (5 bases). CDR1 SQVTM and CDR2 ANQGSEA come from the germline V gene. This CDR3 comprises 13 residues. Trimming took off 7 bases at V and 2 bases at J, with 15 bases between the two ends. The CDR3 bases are TGCAGCGCTCTTATAAGGGGAACCTACGAGCAGTACTTC. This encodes CSALIRGTYEQYF.

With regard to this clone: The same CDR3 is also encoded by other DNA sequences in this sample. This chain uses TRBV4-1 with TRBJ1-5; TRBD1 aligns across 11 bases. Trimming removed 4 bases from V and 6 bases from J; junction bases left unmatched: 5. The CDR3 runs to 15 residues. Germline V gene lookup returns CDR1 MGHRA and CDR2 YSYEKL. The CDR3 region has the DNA TGCGCCAGCAGCCCCGGACAGGGGGCTGGTCAGCCCCAGCATTTT. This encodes CASSPGQGAGQPQHF.

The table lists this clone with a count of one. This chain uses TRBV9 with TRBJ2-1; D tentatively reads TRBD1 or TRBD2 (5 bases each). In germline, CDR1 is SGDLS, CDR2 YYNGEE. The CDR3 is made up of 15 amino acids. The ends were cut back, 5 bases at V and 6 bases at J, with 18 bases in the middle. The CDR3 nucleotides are TGTGCCAGCAGTCTCGGGACGACCCGGCGCAATGAGCAGTTCTTC. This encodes CASSLGTTRRNEQFF.

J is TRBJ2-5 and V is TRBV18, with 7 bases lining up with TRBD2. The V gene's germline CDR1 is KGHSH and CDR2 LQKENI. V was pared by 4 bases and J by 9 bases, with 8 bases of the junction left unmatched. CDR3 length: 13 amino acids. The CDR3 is CASSLHSREAQYF. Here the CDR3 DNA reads TGTGCCAGCTCACTGCACAGCCGGGAGGCCCAGTACTTC.

The CDR3 DNA reads TGCAGCGTTTTGGGGGGCAGGGACTCTGGGGCCAACGTCCTGACTTTC. Its protein product is CSVLGGRDSGANVLTF. The chain employs TRBV29-1 and TRBJ2-6; D is possibly TRBD1 or TRBD2 (6 bases each). V lost 5 bases and J lost 0, with 14 bases in between. This CDR3 spans 16 amino acids. Germline V CDR1 and CDR2: SQVTM, ANQGSEA. Drawing the rest from reference TRBV29-1 and TRBJ2-6, the complete variable domain is SAVISQKPSRDICQRGTSLTIQCQVDSQVTMMFWYRQQPGQSLTLIATANQGSEATYESGFVIDKFPISRPNLTFSTLTVSNMSPEDSSIYLCSVLGGRDSGANVLTFGAGSRLTVL.